The T cell receptor beta chain under discussion was sequenced for a study of CD8+CD57+ T cells in acquired aplastic anemia. About the study: Sorting CD4+ and CD8+ cells gave DNA averaging approximately 3 ug.

Genomic DNA constituted the template upon which TCR beta VDJ and CDR3 profiling was performed. A single record per CDR3 protein comes from TCRdb applying MiXCR to the reads. Counted here are approximately 98,000 distinct CDR3 sequences, about 63% occurring once; the ten biggest clones make up less than 75%. All patients picked for sequencing had shown, by flow cytometry, an expansion of CD8+CD57+ cells. The germline V gene encodes CDR1 LGHNA and CDR2 YNFKEQ. V shed 5 bases and J 0 bases; nucleotides not matched to a gene: 7. The CDR3 runs 17 residues. V is TRBV4-2 and J is TRBJ1-6, with 7 bases aligning to TRBD1. Sequencing was performed on sorted CD4+, CD8+, or CD8+CD57+ T cells (not recorded which) from PBMCs. The source of this sequence is a human donor with aplastic anemia. The CDR3 region is CASSDNRGSSYNSPLHF. CDR3 in DNA: TGTGCCAGCAGCGATAACAGGGGTAGCTCCTATAATTCACCCCTCCACTTT.